The rows below give T cell receptor beta chains drawn from one sample of a study of blood T cell repertoires in COVID-19. The repertoire was sequenced with immunoSEQ multiplex PCR; TCRdb's copy has only in-frame clones and lacks some. This sample has about 300,000 clones, with about 91% found just once. The sample comprised peripheral blood. The receptor set was obtained from a young woman who had recovered from COVID-19. The CDR3 runs from the conserved cysteine through the conserved F or W. Each record gives: clone size, J gene, V gene, D gene, CDR3 protein, CDR3 DNA. A D gene is named only where the DNA matches it firmly. Clone size is not always given. Where it is, it says once, few, many or a class for expanded clones.

size: -; J: TRBJ1-4; V: TRBV5-1; D: -; CDR3: CASSLAVRATDEKLFF; DNA: TGCGCCAGCAGCTTGGCCGTGAGGGCTACGGATGAAAAACTGTTTTTT
size: -; J: TRBJ1-3; V: TRBV6-5; D: TRBD1; CDR3: CAGTPGQGSGNTIYF; DNA: TGTGCCGGCACACCGGGACAGGGCTCTGGAAACACCATATATTTT
size: -; J: TRBJ1-5; V: TRBV2; D: -; CDR3: CASAGLDQPQHF; DNA: TGTGCCAGCGCAGGACTTGATCAGCCCCAGCATTTT
size: once; J: TRBJ2-1; V: TRBV5-1; D: -; CDR3: CASSPTGGHNEQFF; DNA: TGCGCCAGCAGTCCAACGGGGGGCCACAATGAGCAGTTCTTC
size: -; J: TRBJ2-3; V: TRBV12-3/TRBV12-4; D: -; CDR3: CASSQTTTDTQYF; DNA: TGTGCCAGCAGCCAAACAACCACAGATACGCAGTATTTT
size: once; J: TRBJ1-2; V: TRBV5-1; D: -; CDR3: CASSLGASNYGYTF; DNA: TGCGCCAGCAGCTTGGGAGCTTCTAACTATGGCTACACCTTC
size: -; J: TRBJ2-5; V: TRBV19; D: TRBD2; CDR3: CASSPGLAGQETQYF; DNA: TGTGCCAGTAGCCCAGGACTAGCGGGGCAAGAGACCCAGTACTTC
size: -; J: TRBJ2-3; V: TRBV5-1; D: -; CDR3: CASSLLAGTVKTDTQYF; DNA: TGCGCCAGCAGCCTATTGGCGGGGACAGTCAAGACAGATACGCAGTATTTT
size: -; J: TRBJ2-2; V: TRBV14; D: -; CDR3: CASSQDLQGGGELFF; DNA: TGTGCCAGCAGCCAAGATCTACAGGGCGGCGGGGAGCTGTTTTTT
size: -; J: TRBJ2-1; V: TRBV2; D: TRBD2; CDR3: CASSLGLAGGREQFF; DNA: TGTGCCAGCAGTCTGGGCTTAGCGGGGGGCCGGGAGCAGTTCTTC
size: -; J: TRBJ1-1; V: TRBV3-1/TRBV3-2; D: -; CDR3: CASSQVEGTEAFF; DNA: TGTGCCAGCAGCCAAGTGGAGGGCACTGAAGCTTTCTTT
size: -; J: TRBJ2-3; V: TRBV24-1; D: TRBD2; CDR3: CATSGLGGSWTDTQYF; DNA: TGTGCCACCAGTGGACTCGGGGGGTCTTGGACAGATACGCAGTATTTT
size: -; J: TRBJ2-3; V: TRBV5-4; D: TRBD1; CDR3: CASSLNRQGGTDTQYF; DNA: TGTGCCAGCAGCTTGAATCGACAGGGGGGCACAGATACGCAGTATTTT
size: once; J: TRBJ2-7; V: TRBV6-6; D: -; CDR3: CASSYSSGVFYEQYF; DNA: TGTGCCAGCAGTTACTCTTCAGGGGTGTTTTACGAGCAGTACTTC
size: -; J: TRBJ1-2; V: TRBV12-3/TRBV12-4; D: -; CDR3: CASSFEQAYGYTF; DNA: TGTGCCAGCAGTTTCGAACAGGCCTATGGCTACACCTTC
size: -; J: TRBJ1-6; V: TRBV30; D: -; CDR3: CAWSKGSGSSPLHF; DNA: TGTGCCTGGAGTAAGGGGTCCGGTTCTTCACCCCTCCACTTT
size: -; J: TRBJ1-3; V: TRBV2; D: -; CDR3: CASSRGTGNTIYF; DNA: TGTGCCAGCAGCCGGGGTACGGGAAACACCATATATTTT
size: -; J: TRBJ2-2; V: TRBV5-1; D: TRBD2; CDR3: CASSLVLAGGTGELFF; DNA: TGCGCCAGCAGCTTGGTGCTAGCGGGAGGCACCGGGGAGCTGTTTTTT
size: -; J: TRBJ1-4; V: TRBV2; D: TRBD1; CDR3: CASSEWDRWGSEKLFF; DNA: TGTGCCAGCAGTGAATGGGACAGGTGGGGGTCGGAAAAACTGTTTTTT
size: few; J: TRBJ2-2; V: TRBV4-2; D: -; CDR3: CASSQDGQNTGELFF; DNA: TGTGCCAGCAGCCAAGACGGTCAGAACACCGGGGAGCTGTTTTTT
size: -; J: TRBJ2-2; V: TRBV9; D: -; CDR3: CASSVGIVRDSAGELFF; DNA: TGTGCCAGCAGCGTAGGAATTGTGAGGGATAGCGCCGGGGAGCTGTTTTTT
size: once; J: TRBJ2-5; V: TRBV11-1; D: -; CDR3: CASSSRYRVETQYF; DNA: TGTGCCAGCAGCTCACGCTACAGGGTGGAGACCCAGTACTTC
size: -; J: TRBJ2-2; V: TRBV5-1; D: TRBD2; CDR3: CASSGGLAGAGGGELFF; DNA: TGCGCCAGCAGCGGCGGACTAGCGGGGGCTGGAGGCGGGGAGCTGTTTTTT
size: -; J: TRBJ1-5; V: TRBV19; D: -; CDR3: CASSMRPYSNQPQHF; DNA: TGTGCCAGTAGTATGCGCCCGTATAGCAATCAGCCCCAGCATTTT
size: -; J: TRBJ1-4; V: TRBV28; D: TRBD1; CDR3: CASSRADRDLRKLFF; DNA: TGTGCCAGCAGCCGCGCGGACAGGGACCTTCGAAAACTGTTTTTT
size: -; J: TRBJ2-5; V: TRBV6-2/TRBV6-3; D: TRBD2; CDR3: CASSSSGAQETQYF; DNA: TGTGCCAGCAGCTCTAGCGGGGCGCAAGAGACCCAGTACTTC
size: once; J: TRBJ1-2; V: TRBV5-4; D: -; CDR3: CASSLLSREGYTF; DNA: TGTGCCAGCAGCTTGTTAAGCCGGGAAGGCTACACCTTC
size: -; J: TRBJ2-7; V: TRBV7-8; D: TRBD1; CDR3: CASSASFRQGKFWEQYF; DNA: TGTGCCAGCAGCGCGAGCTTTAGACAGGGTAAATTCTGGGAGCAGTACTTC
size: few; J: TRBJ1-5; V: TRBV4-1; D: -; CDR3: CASSQEGEGPQHF; DNA: TGCGCCAGCAGCCAAGAGGGGGAGGGGCCCCAGCATTTT
size: once; J: TRBJ2-1; V: TRBV27; D: TRBD2; CDR3: CASSPTSDNEQFF; DNA: TGTGCCAGCAGTCCGACTAGCGACAATGAGCAGTTCTTC
size: -; J: TRBJ2-7; V: TRBV28; D: TRBD1; CDR3: CASTAQGQGSEAGASYEQYF; DNA: TGTGCCAGCACAGCCCAGGGACAGGGGTCCGAGGCGGGGGCCTCCTACGAGCAGTACTTC
size: once; J: TRBJ1-1; V: TRBV29-1; D: -; CDR3: CSGGRRTEAFF; DNA: TGCAGCGGGGGTAGAAGAACTGAAGCTTTCTTT
size: -; J: TRBJ1-5; V: TRBV2; D: -; CDR3: CASRPNTINQPQHF; DNA: TGTGCCAGCAGACCGAATACAATCAATCAGCCCCAGCATTTT
size: -; J: TRBJ1-5; V: TRBV6-5; D: -; CDR3: CASSPGRLSNQPQHF; DNA: TGTGCCAGCAGCCCCGGGAGGCTTAGCAATCAGCCCCAGCATTTT
size: -; J: TRBJ1-5; V: TRBV4-3; D: TRBD1; CDR3: CASSQVGLQGADQPQHF; DNA: TGCGCCAGCAGCCAAGTAGGATTACAGGGGGCGGATCAGCCCCAGCATTTT
size: -; J: TRBJ2-3; V: TRBV14; D: -; CDR3: CASSQARSADTQYF; DNA: TGTGCCAGCAGCCAAGCAAGGAGCGCAGATACGCAGTATTTT
size: -; J: TRBJ1-6; V: TRBV3-1/TRBV3-2; D: -; CDR3: CASSQTGILFNSPLHF; DNA: TGTGCCAGCAGCCAGACAGGCATCCTTTTCAATTCACCCCTCCACTTT
size: few; J: TRBJ2-3; V: TRBV6-1; D: -; CDR3: CASSERERTQYF; DNA: TGTGCCAGCAGTGAAAGGGAGAGAACGCAGTATTTT
size: -; J: TRBJ1-6; V: TRBV28; D: -; CDR3: CASKTARNSPLHF; DNA: TGTGCCAGCAAGACAGCCCGAAATTCACCCCTCCACTTT
size: -; J: TRBJ1-1; V: TRBV7-9; D: TRBD1; CDR3: CASSPNRGRRAEAFF; DNA: TGTGCCAGCAGCCCAAACAGGGGGCGCAGGGCTGAAGCTTTCTTT
size: -; J: TRBJ1-2; V: TRBV19; D: -; CDR3: CASRVFYPNYGYTF; DNA: TGTGCCAGCCGAGTATTCTACCCTAACTATGGCTACACCTTC
size: few; J: TRBJ1-2; V: TRBV5-4; D: -; CDR3: CASSLRSGDGYTF; DNA: TGTGCCAGCAGCTTGCGGTCAGGGGATGGCTACACCTTC
size: -; J: TRBJ2-1; V: TRBV6-4; D: -; CDR3: CASSDSQVVPYNEQFF; DNA: TGTGCCAGCAGTGACTCTCAGGTTGTGCCCTACAATGAGCAGTTCTTC
size: -; J: TRBJ1-5; V: TRBV9; D: TRBD1; CDR3: CASSKDRGNNQPQHF; DNA: TGTGCCAGCAGCAAGGACAGGGGTAACAATCAGCCCCAGCATTTT
size: few; J: TRBJ1-2; V: TRBV5-6; D: -; CDR3: CASSLEGRVVYGYTF; DNA: TGTGCCAGCAGCTTGGAGGGCAGGGTAGTCTATGGCTACACCTTC
size: -; J: TRBJ1-2; V: TRBV2; D: TRBD1; CDR3: CASSGWGDRARLGYGYTF; DNA: TGTGCCAGCAGTGGATGGGGGGACAGGGCCCGACTAGGCTATGGCTACACCTTC
size: -; J: TRBJ2-2; V: TRBV2; D: TRBD1; CDR3: CASGDDRGRTGELFF; DNA: TGTGCCAGCGGAGACGACAGGGGGCGAACCGGGGAGCTGTTTTTT
size: -; J: TRBJ2-3; V: TRBV18; D: -; CDR3: CASSPKAGADTQYF; DNA: TGTGCCAGCTCACCAAAGGCAGGGGCAGATACGCAGTATTTT
size: -; J: TRBJ1-2; V: TRBV9; D: TRBD1; CDR3: CASSVGTGDYGYTF; DNA: TGTGCCAGCAGCGTAGGGACAGGGGACTATGGCTACACCTTC
size: -; J: TRBJ1-4; V: TRBV12-3/TRBV12-4; D: -; CDR3: CASSSRGNEKLFF; DNA: TGTGCCAGTTCGAGCAGGGGTAATGAAAAACTGTTTTTT
size: -; J: TRBJ1-3; V: TRBV9; D: TRBD1; CDR3: CASSPTTGDLPGNTIYF; DNA: TGTGCCAGCAGCCCCACGACAGGGGATCTTCCTGGAAACACCATATATTTT
size: -; J: TRBJ1-4; V: TRBV7-2; D: -; CDR3: CASSSATGGGEKLFF; DNA: TGTGCCAGCAGCTCCGCGACGGGGGGCGGGGAAAAACTGTTTTTT
size: -; J: TRBJ1-2; V: TRBV27; D: -; CDR3: CASSPLGRWGYTF; DNA: TGTGCCAGCAGTCCCTTGGGCCGTTGGGGCTACACCTTC
size: -; J: TRBJ1-1; V: TRBV5-4; D: -; CDR3: CASSAGVLNTEAFF; DNA: TGTGCCAGCAGCGCAGGGGTATTGAACACTGAAGCTTTCTTT
size: -; J: TRBJ1-4; V: TRBV7-9; D: -; CDR3: CASSRQALEKLFF; DNA: TGTGCCAGCAGCCGACAGGCACTTGAAAAACTGTTTTTT
size: -; J: TRBJ1-1; V: TRBV19; D: -; CDR3: CASSITNRQNTEAFF; DNA: TGTGCCAGTAGTATTACTAACAGGCAGAACACTGAAGCTTTCTTT
size: -; J: TRBJ1-2; V: TRBV7-3; D: TRBD1; CDR3: CASSLSPGTGGGGYTF; DNA: TGTGCCAGCAGCTTAAGCCCAGGGACAGGGGGCGGTGGCTACACCTTC
size: -; J: TRBJ1-2; V: TRBV5-4; D: -; CDR3: CASSLVAGNYGYTF; DNA: TGTGCCAGCAGCTTGGTGGCAGGCAACTATGGCTACACCTTC
size: -; J: TRBJ2-5; V: TRBV5-1; D: -; CDR3: CASSLGGPAETQYF; DNA: TGCGCCAGCAGCTTGGGGGGGCCGGCAGAGACCCAGTACTTC